These 13 T cell receptor beta chains came from one sample sequenced in a study of Ad26.COV2.S vaccination and SARS-CoV-2 variants. Clones were sequenced by immunoSEQ multiplex PCR, and TCRdb holds only the in-frame ones, with some missing. The sample has about 350,000 clones; approximately 90% are singletons. The source material was peripheral blood, sampled after recovery from COVID-19. Source of these receptors: a human donor who had recovered from COVID-19.

V and J are TRBV5-4 and TRBJ2-3; D perhaps matches TRBD2 (6 bases). The CDR3 is made up of 15 amino acids. Germline V gene data show CDR1 as SGHNT and CDR2 as YYREEE (reference sequence). Trimming stripped 0 bases from V and 0 bases from J, with 8 bases between. The CDR3 DNA is TGTGCCAGCAGCTTGGACGGGACTAGCACAGATACGCAGTATTTT. This gives the protein CASSLDGTSTDTQYF.

The chain couples TRBV3-1 (or the pseudogene TRBV3-2) to TRBJ2-7, with 8 positions matching TRBD2. The V and J ends lost 0 bases and 2 bases, in that order; junction bases with no gene match: 6. Germline CDR1 is LGHDT and CDR2 is YNNKEL (reference sequence). The CDR3 runs 16 residues. The CDR3 bases are TGTGCCAGCAGCCAAGATTCTGGCGGGGGGCCCTACGAGCAGTACTTC. It translates to CASSQDSGGGPYEQYF.

The rearrangement links TRBV18 to TRBJ2-1; 15 bases are a match to TRBD2. CDR1 KGHSH and CDR2 LQKENI come from the germline V gene. Trimming at V came to 6 bases and at J to 2 bases, leaving 11 bases not matched to a gene. The CDR3 runs to 19 residues. CDR3 bases: TGTGCCAGCTCCCGGACTAGCGGGGGGGCTCTTTTCACCTACAATGAGCAGTTCTTC. It encodes CASSRTSGGALFTYNEQFF.

The chain employs TRBV7-2 and TRBJ2-3; D remains unclear. The CDR3 length is 15 residues. Germline-derived CDR1 and CDR2 are SGHTA and FQGNSA. With 1 base removed from V and 1 base from J, the gap between germline ends came to 9 bases. In DNA form, the CDR3 reads TGTGCCAGCAGCTTAGATAGCACTCGCACAGATACGCAGTATTTT. Its protein is CASSLDSTRTDTQYF.

The V and J genes are TRBV4-1 and TRBJ2-5; 9 bases map to TRBD2. J was trimmed by 1 base and V by 4 bases; bases with no gene match: 7. Germline V gene lookup returns CDR1 MGHRA and CDR2 YSYEKL. The CDR3 is 16 residues long. CDR3 nucleotide sequence: TGCGCCAGCAGCCCCTACCTAGCGGGACTCCAAGAGACCCAGTACTTC. Encoded protein: CASSPYLAGLQETQYF.

CDR3 DNA: TGTGCCAGCAGCTCCCCCCCTATGACGGGGGTCCAAACAGATACGCAGTATTTT. It translates to CASSSPPMTGVQTDTQYF. V and J are TRBV13 and TRBJ2-3, with D possibly being TRBD2 (6 bases). Germline V gene sequence: CDR1 PRHDT, CDR2 FYEKMQ (reference sequence). The CDR3 sequence is 18 residues long. With 4 bases removed from V and 3 bases from J, the gap between germline ends came to 23 bases. Looking up the rest from reference TRBV13 and TRBJ2-3 gives the full variable domain: AAGVIQSPRHLIKEKRETATLKCYPIPRHDTVYWYQQGPGQDPQFLISFYEKMQSDKGSIPDRFSAQQFSDYHSELNMSSLELGDSALYFCASSSPPMTGVQTDTQYFGPGTRLTVL.

V gene TRBV4-3 combines with J gene TRBJ2-5, with 8 bases aligning to TRBD2. The CDR3 runs to 18 residues. The germline gives CDR1 LGHNA, CDR2 YSLEER. Trimming cost V 1 base and J 0 bases; bases outside gene matches: 10. The CDR3 sequence is CASSQAIAGQTYQETQYF. CDR3 nucleotide sequence: TGCGCCAGCAGCCAAGCGATAGCGGGGCAGACGTACCAAGAGACCCAGTACTTC.

This chain joins TRBV7-9 and TRBJ1-2; D is undetermined. Trimming stripped 2 bases from V and 3 bases from J, with 13 bases between. Germline V gene sequence: CDR1 SEHNR, CDR2 FQNEAQ (reference sequence). The CDR3 contains 15 residues. DNA for the CDR3: TGTGCCAGCAGCTTAAGTGTTAGTGCTCACTATGGCTACACCTTC. Its translation: CASSLSVSAHYGYTF. The full variable domain, rest sourced from reference TRBV7-9 and TRBJ1-2, is DTGVSQNPRHKITKRGQNVTFRCDPISEHNRLYWYRQTLGQGPEFLTYFQNEAQLEKSRLLSDRFSAERPKGSFSTLEIQRTEQGDSAMYLCASSLSVSAHYGYTFGSGTRLTVV.

The chain has TRBV3-1 (or the pseudogene TRBV3-2) and TRBJ2-1; TRBD2 matches at 8 bases. CDR3 length: 15 residues. The V gene's germline CDR1 is LGHDT and CDR2 YNNKEL (reference sequence). V shed 1 base and J 6 bases; nucleotides not matched to a gene: 5. CDR3 coding DNA: TGTGCCAGCAGCCAAGCGGGGGGGCCGGGCAATGAGCAGTTCTTC. Amino acids: CASSQAGGPGNEQFF.

The chain is built from TRBV9 and TRBJ1-6, with 7 bases lining up with TRBD1. From germline, CDR1 is SGDLS and CDR2 YYNGEE. The ends lost 0 bases at V and 8 bases at J; junction bases unmatched: 8. The CDR3 extends over 16 amino acids. The CDR3 bases are TGTGCCAGCAGCGTAGCTCAGGACAGGCACCATTCACCCCTCCACTTT. This translates into CASSVAQDRHHSPLHF.

A single count supports this clone. This chain links TRBV9 with TRBJ2-1; no firm D call. CDR1 SGDLS and CDR2 YYNGEE come from the germline V gene. With 4 bases removed from V and 6 bases from J, the gap between germline ends came to 17 bases. The CDR3 covers 15 residues. Here the CDR3 reads CASSSHDSAPNEQFF. CDR3 coding DNA: TGTGCCAGCAGCTCGCACGACTCGGCCCCCAATGAGCAGTTCTTC.

The V gene is TRBV19, the J gene TRBJ1-4; tentatively, D is TRBD1 (5 bases). Trimming cost V 7 bases and J 2 bases, with 20 bases left between them. The germline gives CDR1 LNHDA, CDR2 SQIVND (reference sequence). The CDR3 spans 17 residues. CDR3: CASNGLSEGTTNEKLFF. For the CDR3, the DNA is TGTGCCAGTAACGGATTATCGGAAGGGACCACTAATGAAAAACTGTTTTTT.

This rearrangement joins TRBV19 to TRBJ1-2; tentatively, D is TRBD1 (6 bases). V was shortened by 9 bases and J by 8 bases, with 19 bases between the two germline ends. The CDR3 is made up of 13 amino acids. Germline V gene sequence: CDR1 LNHDA, CDR2 SQIVND (reference sequence). The CDR3 loop is CASGRQQGDGYTF. The CDR3 DNA reads TGTGCCAGCGGGAGACAACAGGGTGACGGCTACACCTTC.